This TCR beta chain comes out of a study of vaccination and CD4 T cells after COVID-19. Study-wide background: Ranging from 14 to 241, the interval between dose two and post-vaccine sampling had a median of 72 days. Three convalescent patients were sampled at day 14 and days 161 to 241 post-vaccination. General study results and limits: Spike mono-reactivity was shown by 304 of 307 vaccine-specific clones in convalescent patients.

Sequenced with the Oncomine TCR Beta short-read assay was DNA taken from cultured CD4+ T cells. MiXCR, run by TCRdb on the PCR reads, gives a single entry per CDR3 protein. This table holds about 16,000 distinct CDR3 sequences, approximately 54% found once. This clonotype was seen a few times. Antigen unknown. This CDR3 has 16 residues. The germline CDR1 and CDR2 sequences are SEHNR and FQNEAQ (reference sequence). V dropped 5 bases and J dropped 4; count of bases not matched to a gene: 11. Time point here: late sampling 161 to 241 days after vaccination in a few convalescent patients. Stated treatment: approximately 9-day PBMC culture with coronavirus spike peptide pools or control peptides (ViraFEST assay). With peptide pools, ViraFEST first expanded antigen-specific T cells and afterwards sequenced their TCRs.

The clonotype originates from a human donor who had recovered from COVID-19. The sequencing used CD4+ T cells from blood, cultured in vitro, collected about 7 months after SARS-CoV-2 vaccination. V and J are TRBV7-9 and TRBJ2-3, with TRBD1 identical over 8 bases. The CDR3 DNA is TGTGCCAGCAGCGACCCCATCAGGGGGCGTGCAGATACGCAGTATTTT. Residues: CASSDPIRGRADTQYF.